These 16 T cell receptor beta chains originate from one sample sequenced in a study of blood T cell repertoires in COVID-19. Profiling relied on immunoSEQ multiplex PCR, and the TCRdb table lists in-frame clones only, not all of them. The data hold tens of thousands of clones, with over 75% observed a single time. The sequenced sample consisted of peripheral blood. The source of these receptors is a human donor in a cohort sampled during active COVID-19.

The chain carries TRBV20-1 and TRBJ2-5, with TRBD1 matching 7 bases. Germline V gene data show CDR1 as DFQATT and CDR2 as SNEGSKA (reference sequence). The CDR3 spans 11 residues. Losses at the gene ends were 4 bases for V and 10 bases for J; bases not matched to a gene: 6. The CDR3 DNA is TGCAGTGCTACCCGGACAGGTTACCAGTACTTC. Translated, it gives CSATRTGYQYF.

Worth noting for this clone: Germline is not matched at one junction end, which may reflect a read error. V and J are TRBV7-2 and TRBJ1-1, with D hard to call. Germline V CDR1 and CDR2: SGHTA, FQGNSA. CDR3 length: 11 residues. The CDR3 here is CASSVAPKAFF. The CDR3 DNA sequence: TGTGCCAGCAGCGTAGCACCTAAAGCTTTCTTT.

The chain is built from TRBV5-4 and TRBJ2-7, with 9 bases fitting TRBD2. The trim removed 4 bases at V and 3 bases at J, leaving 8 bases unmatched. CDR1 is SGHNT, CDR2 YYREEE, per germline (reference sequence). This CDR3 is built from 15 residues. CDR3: CASSVKLAGHYEQYF. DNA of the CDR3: TGTGCCAGCAGCGTGAAACTAGCGGGCCACTACGAGCAGTACTTC.

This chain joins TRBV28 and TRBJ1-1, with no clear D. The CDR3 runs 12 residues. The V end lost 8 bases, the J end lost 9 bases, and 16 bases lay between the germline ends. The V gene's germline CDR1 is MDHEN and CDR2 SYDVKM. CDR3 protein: CASADSGKKAFF. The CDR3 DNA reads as TGTGCCAGCGCTGACTCGGGAAAAAAAGCTTTCTTT.

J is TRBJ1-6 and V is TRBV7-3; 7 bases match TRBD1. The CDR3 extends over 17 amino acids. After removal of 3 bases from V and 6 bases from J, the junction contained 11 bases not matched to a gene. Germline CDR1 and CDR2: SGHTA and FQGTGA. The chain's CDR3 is CASSLFGTDLSNSPLHF. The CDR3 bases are TGTGCCAGCAGCTTGTTCGGGACAGACCTCTCTAATTCACCCCTCCACTTT.

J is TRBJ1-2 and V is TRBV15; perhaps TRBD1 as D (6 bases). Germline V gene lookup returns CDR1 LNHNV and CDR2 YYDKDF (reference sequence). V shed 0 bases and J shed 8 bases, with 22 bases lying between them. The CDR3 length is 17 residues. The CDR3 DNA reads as TGTGCCACCAGCAGAGATCCCCTCCAACAGGGCTCGAGGGGCTACACCTTC. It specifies CATSRDPLQQGSRGYTF. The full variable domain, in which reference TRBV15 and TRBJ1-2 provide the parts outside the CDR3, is DAMVIQNPRYQVTQFGKPVTLSCSQTLNHNVMYWYQQKSSQAPKLLFHYYDKDFNNEADTPDNFQSRRPNTSFCFLDIRSPGLGDTAMYLCATSRDPLQQGSRGYTFGSGTRLTVV.

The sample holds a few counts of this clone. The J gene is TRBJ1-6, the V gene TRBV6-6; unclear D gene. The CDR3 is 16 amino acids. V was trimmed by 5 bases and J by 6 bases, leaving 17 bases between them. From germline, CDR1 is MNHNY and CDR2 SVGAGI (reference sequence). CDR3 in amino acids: CASSPWRGQTNSPLHF. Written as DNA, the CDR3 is TGTGCCAGCAGTCCGTGGCGTGGGCAGACTAATTCACCCCTCCACTTT.

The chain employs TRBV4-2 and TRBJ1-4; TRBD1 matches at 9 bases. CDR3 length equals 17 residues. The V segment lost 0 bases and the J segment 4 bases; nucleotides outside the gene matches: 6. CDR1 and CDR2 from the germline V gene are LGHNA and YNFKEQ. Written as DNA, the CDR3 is TGTGCCAGCAGCCAAGAGTACAGGGGGCGGAATAATGAAAAACTGTTTTTT. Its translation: CASSQEYRGRNNEKLFF.

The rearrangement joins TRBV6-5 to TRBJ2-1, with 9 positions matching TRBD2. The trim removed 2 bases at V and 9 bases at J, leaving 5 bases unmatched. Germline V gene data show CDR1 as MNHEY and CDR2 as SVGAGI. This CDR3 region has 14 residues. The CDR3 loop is CASSYGGGAGEQFF. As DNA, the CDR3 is TGTGCCAGCAGTTACGGCGGGGGGGCAGGTGAGCAGTTCTTC.

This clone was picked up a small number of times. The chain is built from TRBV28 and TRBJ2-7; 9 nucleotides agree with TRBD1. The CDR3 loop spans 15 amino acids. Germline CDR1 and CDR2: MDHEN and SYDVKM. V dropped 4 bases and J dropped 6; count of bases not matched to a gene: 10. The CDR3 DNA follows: TGTGCCAGCAGTTCCCCGGGGACAGGGACTGGCGAGCAGTACTTC. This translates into CASSSPGTGTGEQYF. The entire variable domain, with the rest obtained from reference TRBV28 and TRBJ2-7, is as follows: DVKVTQSSRYLVKRTGEKVFLECVQDMDHENMFWYRQDPGLGLRLIYFSYDVKMKEKGDIPEGYSVSREKKERFSLILESASTNQTSMYLCASSSPGTGTGEQYFGPGTRLTVT.

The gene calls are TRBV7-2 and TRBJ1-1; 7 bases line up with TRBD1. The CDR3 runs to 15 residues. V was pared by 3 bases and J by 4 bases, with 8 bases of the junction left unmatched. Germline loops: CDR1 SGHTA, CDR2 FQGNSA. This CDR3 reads CASSLRQGASTEAFF. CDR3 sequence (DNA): TGTGCCAGCAGCTTGCGACAGGGTGCGAGCACTGAAGCTTTCTTT.

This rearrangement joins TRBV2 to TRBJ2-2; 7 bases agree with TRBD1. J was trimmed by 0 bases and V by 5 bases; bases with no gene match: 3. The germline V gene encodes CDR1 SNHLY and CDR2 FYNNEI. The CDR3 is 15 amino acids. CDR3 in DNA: TGTGCCAGCAGTCTTGGGACAGCGAACACCGGGGAGCTGTTTTTT. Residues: CASSLGTANTGELFF.

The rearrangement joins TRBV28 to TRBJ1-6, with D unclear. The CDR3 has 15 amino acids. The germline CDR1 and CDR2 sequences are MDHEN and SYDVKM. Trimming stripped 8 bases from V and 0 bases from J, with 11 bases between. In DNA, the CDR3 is TGTGCCAGCGGTGGCCAAAGCTCCTATAATTCACCCCTCCACTTT. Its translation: CASGGQSSYNSPLHF.

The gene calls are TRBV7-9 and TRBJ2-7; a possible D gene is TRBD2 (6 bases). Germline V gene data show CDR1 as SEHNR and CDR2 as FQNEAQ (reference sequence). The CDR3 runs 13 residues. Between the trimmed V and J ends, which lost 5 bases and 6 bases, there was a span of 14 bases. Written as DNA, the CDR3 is TGTGCCAGCAGCCCAGGGACTGACGGCGAGCAGTACTTC. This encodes CASSPGTDGEQYF.

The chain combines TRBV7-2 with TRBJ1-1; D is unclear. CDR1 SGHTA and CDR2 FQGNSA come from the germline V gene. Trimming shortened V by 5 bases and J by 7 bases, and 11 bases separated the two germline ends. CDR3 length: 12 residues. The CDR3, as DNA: TGTGCCAGCAGCCCACCCACTGTTGAAGCTTTCTTT. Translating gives CASSPPTVEAFF.

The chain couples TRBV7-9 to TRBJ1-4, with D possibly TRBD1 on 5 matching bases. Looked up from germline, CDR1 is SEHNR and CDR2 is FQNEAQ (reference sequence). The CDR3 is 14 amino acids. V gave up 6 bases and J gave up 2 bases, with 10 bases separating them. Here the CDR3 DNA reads TGTGCCAGCAGTGTTAGACAGACTAATGAAAAACTGTTTTTT. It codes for CASSVRQTNEKLFF.